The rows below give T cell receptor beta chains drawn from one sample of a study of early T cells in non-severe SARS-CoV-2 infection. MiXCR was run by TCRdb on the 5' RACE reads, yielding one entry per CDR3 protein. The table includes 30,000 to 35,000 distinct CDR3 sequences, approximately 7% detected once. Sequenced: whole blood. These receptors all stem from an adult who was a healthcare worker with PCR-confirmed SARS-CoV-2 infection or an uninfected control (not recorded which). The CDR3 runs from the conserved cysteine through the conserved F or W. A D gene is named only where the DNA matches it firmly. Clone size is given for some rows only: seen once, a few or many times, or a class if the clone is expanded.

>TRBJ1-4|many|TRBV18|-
TGTGCCAGCTCACCGGGAGAAAAACTGTTTTTT
CASSPGEKLFF
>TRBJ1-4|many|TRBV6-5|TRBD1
TGTGCCAGCAGTTACCAGGGGGGAGCAACTAATGAAAAACTGTTTTTT
CASSYQGGATNEKLFF
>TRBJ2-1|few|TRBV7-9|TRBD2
TGTGCCAGCAGCTTAGCGGGGACTAGCGGAATTAGCTCCTACAATGAGCAGTTCTTC
CASSLAGTSGISSYNEQFF
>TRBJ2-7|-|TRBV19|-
TGTGCCAGTAGTAACCGGGACGGAGCCTACGAGCAGTACTTC
CASSNRDGAYEQYF
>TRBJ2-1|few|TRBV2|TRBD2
TGTGCCAGCAATCCAAGGACTAGCTCCTACAATGAGCAGTTCTTC
CASNPRTSSYNEQFF
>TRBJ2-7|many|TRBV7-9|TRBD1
TGTGCCAGCAGCCTTACCGGGACAGGGAACGAGCAGTACTTC
CASSLTGTGNEQYF
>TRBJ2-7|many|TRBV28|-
TGTGCCAGCACCTCTTTGGACAGCTACGAGCAGTACTTC
CASTSLDSYEQYF
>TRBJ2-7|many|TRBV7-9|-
TGTGCCAGCAGATCCGGCGCAGGTGCTTCCTACGAGCAGTACTTC
CASRSGAGASYEQYF
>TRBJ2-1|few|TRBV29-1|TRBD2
TGCAGCGTTGTTAGTCTAGCGGGAGTGGGTGAGCAGTTCTTC
CSVVSLAGVGEQFF
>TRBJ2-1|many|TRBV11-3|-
TGTGCCAGCAGCCTCTTGCGGGAAGGGAGCTCCTACAATGAGCAGTTCTTC
CASSLLREGSSYNEQFF
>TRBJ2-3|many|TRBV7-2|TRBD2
TGTGCCAGCAGGCGGGGGGACTACATAAGCACAGATACGCAGTATTTT
CASRRGDYISTDTQYF
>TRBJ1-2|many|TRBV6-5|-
TGTGCCAGCGGACGAGGGAGGATCGGCTACACCTTC
CASGRGRIGYTF